This T cell receptor beta chain stems from a study of control samples from healthy donors and cancer patients (dated by TCRdb to the early 2020s). Library method: the immunoSEQ multiplex PCR assay. TCRdb's version of the immuneACCESS table is confined to in-frame rearrangements and falls short of the full clone set. An unresolved V gene accounts for under half of the shortfall where checked; the remainder is of unknown origin. The sample yields 150,000 to 200,000 clones; roughly 89% were counted once. The top ten clonotypes cover roughly 1.3% of the sample. This clone came up once. What this receptor recognizes is not known. No base qualities exist here, and no much larger clone lies one base off it. The CDR3 runs 14 amino acids, cysteine and phenylalanine included. Only the CDR3 region is kept as DNA, spanning 42 bases read in frame from base 1. The germline V gene provides CDR1 SGDLS and CDR2 YYNGEE. V loses 0 bases, J loses 3 bases, and the germline ends lie 7 bases apart.

The sequenced sample was blood. Recombination linked TRBV9 to TRBJ2-1; the D assignment is uncertain and may be TRBD1 or TRBD2, with 5 bases supporting each. The clonotype originates from a woman in her forties or fifties in good health. CDR3 loop: CASSVGGVYNEQFF. The nucleotides are TGTGCCAGCAGCGTAGGAGGGGTCTACAATGAGCAGTTCTTC.